This entry lists 30 T cell receptor beta chains sequenced from one sample in a study of cytomegalovirus exposure and HLA in healthy donors. Vbeta (60) and Jbeta (13) primers were used in the PCR. Only in-frame clones appear in the TCRdb table, and some are missing; sequencing was by immunoSEQ multiplex PCR. The top ten clones hold approximately 1.3% of a sample with over 130,000 clones, roughly 79% of them seen once. The source material was PBMCs. These receptor sequences come from a man under 40 in good health and CMV-seropositive.

For this clone: The sample contains more than one DNA sequence encoding this CDR3. V and J are TRBV6-5 and TRBJ1-1; 7 bases are a match to TRBD1. Germline CDR1 reads MNHEY; CDR2 reads SVGAGI. J lost 1 base, V lost 5 bases, and 4 bases had no gene match. The CDR3 extends over 14 amino acids. The CDR3 protein is CASSPRDRNTEAFF. As DNA, the CDR3 is TGTGCCAGCAGTCCACGGGACAGGAACACTGAAGCTTTCTTT.

This clone appeared a few times. The rearrangement links TRBV7-3 to TRBJ1-1, with no clear D. The germline CDR1 and CDR2 sequences are SGHTA and FQGTGA. V dropped 7 bases and J dropped 1 base, with 10 bases sitting between them. This CDR3 comprises 13 residues. The CDR3 region is CASTSGPNTEAFF. As DNA, the CDR3 is TGTGCCAGCACCAGTGGGCCGAACACTGAAGCTTTCTTT.

V and J are TRBV14 and TRBJ2-7; D gene uncertain. Trimming cost V 0 bases and J 3 bases, with 6 bases left between them. Germline CDR1 and CDR2: SGHDN and FVKESK. The CDR3 is made up of 13 amino acids. The CDR3 bases are TGTGCCAGCAGCCAAGACTTTTTCTACGAGCAGTACTTC. It codes for CASSQDFFYEQYF.

The chain carries TRBV11-3 and TRBJ2-4; 11 positions match TRBD1. The CDR3 is 15 amino acids. The junction had 6 bases not matched to a gene; V was cut back by 5 bases and J by 6 bases. CDR1 and CDR2 from the germline V gene are SGHNT and YENEEA. CDR3 sequence (DNA): TGTGCCAGCAGCCAACGGGGGACAGGGGGAAACATTCAGTACTTC. Its protein is CASSQRGTGGNIQYF.

J is TRBJ2-1 and V is TRBV2; D not resolved. Trimming removed 3 bases from V and 4 bases from J, with 7 bases in between. The CDR3 loop spans 13 amino acids. The germline V gene encodes CDR1 SNHLY and CDR2 FYNNEI. In DNA, the CDR3 is TGTGCCAGCAGTGATCCCGTATACAATGAGCAGTTCTTC. This sequence encodes CASSDPVYNEQFF.

The chain combines TRBV5-1 with TRBJ1-1; unclear D gene. This CDR3 has 15 residues. CDR1 is SGHRS and CDR2 is YFSETQ in the germline V gene. Trimming cost V 3 bases and J 0 bases, with 12 bases left between them. The CDR3 bases are TGCGCCAGCAGCTACGAGGATCCCATGAACACTGAAGCTTTCTTT. Its translation is CASSYEDPMNTEAFF.

This chain uses TRBV19 with TRBJ2-1; 11 bases align to TRBD2. This CDR3 comprises 16 residues. V lost 3 bases, J lost 6 bases, and 7 bases stayed unmatched. Germline V CDR1 and CDR2: LNHDA, SQIVND (reference sequence). The DNA of the CDR3 is TGTGCCAGTAGTATCCCCGGGACTAGCGGAGTCAATGAGCAGTTCTTC. Translated, it gives CASSIPGTSGVNEQFF.

The chain is built from TRBV19 and TRBJ2-1; 9 nucleotides match TRBD1. J was trimmed by 6 bases and V by 5 bases; bases with no gene match: 14. The CDR3 covers 17 residues. In germline, CDR1 is LNHDA, CDR2 SQIVND (reference sequence). CDR3 nucleotides: TGTGCCAGTAGTTCCTACGGGACAGGGACGATATTCAATGAGCAGTTCTTC. This codes for CASSSYGTGTIFNEQFF.

This clone came up once. This chain connects TRBV19 to TRBJ2-7, with D maybe TRBD2 (5 bases). The V gene lost 3 bases and the J gene lost 4 bases, with 19 bases spanning the gap. Germline lookup yields CDR1 LNHDA and CDR2 SQIVND (reference sequence). The CDR3 loop spans 16 amino acids. Written as DNA, the CDR3 is TGTGCCAGTAGTATTCTCGGATGGACCCGGGGATACGAGCAGTACTTC. As protein: CASSILGWTRGYEQYF.

The V gene is TRBV29-1, the J gene TRBJ2-1, with no clear D. The CDR3 has 14 amino acids. V was cut by 2 bases and J by 5 bases, with 13 bases left in between. In germline, CDR1 is SQVTM, CDR2 ANQGSEA. CDR3 residues: CSVEWVTAHNEQFF. The CDR3 DNA is TGCAGCGTTGAATGGGTGACTGCCCACAATGAGCAGTTCTTC.

This chain connects TRBV25-1 to TRBJ1-2; weak D call: TRBD1 (5 bases). V lost 1 base and J lost 6, with 9 bases in between. The CDR3 covers 13 residues. The germline V gene has CDR1 MGHDK and CDR2 SYGVNS. The CDR3 is CASSEFSGNGYTF. CDR3 DNA sequence: TGTGCCAGCAGTGAATTTTCAGGGAATGGCTACACCTTC.

This clone was seen only a few times. The chain employs TRBV6-1 and TRBJ2-7; 10 nucleotides match TRBD1. There are 13 residues in the CDR3. Germline V gene lookup returns CDR1 MNHNS and CDR2 SASEGT. Trimming removed 11 bases from V and 2 bases from J; junction bases left unmatched: 6. Written as DNA, the CDR3 is TGTGCCGGGCGACAGGGGGCAACCTACGAGCAGTACTTC. Amino acid sequence: CAGRQGATYEQYF.

The CDR3 spells CASSETKQPAGYTF. In DNA, the CDR3 is TGTGCCAGCAGTGAAACTAAGCAGCCCGCCGGCTACACCTTC. The V and J genes are TRBV6-5 and TRBJ1-2; D ambiguous. This CDR3 contains 14 residues. Deletions cut 5 bases from V and 8 bases from J, with 18 bases between. Germline loops: CDR1 MNHEY, CDR2 SVGAGI.

The CDR3: CASSYNRGSTDTQYF. In DNA, the CDR3 is TGTGCCAGCAGTTACAACCGAGGAAGCACAGATACGCAGTATTTT. The rearrangement joins TRBV6-5 to TRBJ2-3; D gene ambiguous. Trimming pared 2 bases from V and 0 bases from J, leaving 9 bases between. This CDR3 has 15 residues. Germline CDR1 and CDR2: MNHEY and SVGAGI.

There are a few counts of this clone. V gene TRBV5-6 combines with J gene TRBJ2-3, with 8 bases lining up with TRBD2. This CDR3 is built from 16 residues. Germline-derived CDR1 and CDR2 are SGHDT and YYEEEE. V trimming: 0 bases; J trimming: 2 bases; junction bases outside the gene matches: 5. In nucleotides, the CDR3 is TGTGCCAGCAGCTTGGAAGGGCGGGGGGACACAGATACGCAGTATTTT. Protein sequence: CASSLEGRGDTDTQYF.

This clone was seen a handful of times. This chain links TRBV7-9 with TRBJ1-1, with D possibly being TRBD1 (5 bases). This CDR3 has 13 amino acids. Trimming removed 6 bases at V and 1 base at J, with 9 bases between. CDR1 is SEHNR, CDR2 FQNEAQ, per germline (reference sequence). As DNA, the CDR3 is TGTGCCAGCAGGAGAACAGGGAACACTGAAGCTTTCTTT. Protein: CASRRTGNTEAFF.

The chain combines TRBV5-1 with TRBJ2-5; 8 nucleotides align to TRBD2. The germline CDR1 and CDR2 sequences are SGHRS and YFSETQ. With V trimmed by 8 bases and J by 5 bases, 14 bases remained unmatched. The CDR3 has 15 residues. Here the CDR3 reads CASLGVAGSGETQYF. The DNA for the CDR3 is TGCGCCAGTTTAGGAGTAGCGGGAAGCGGGGAGACCCAGTACTTC. The full variable domain, in which reference TRBV5-1 and TRBJ2-5 provide the parts outside the CDR3, is KAGVTQTPRYLIKTRGQQVTLSCSPISGHRSVSWYQQTPGQGLQFLFEYFSETQRNKGNFPGRFSGRQFSNSRSEMNVSTLELGDSALYLCASLGVAGSGETQYFGPGTRLLVL.

The J gene is TRBJ1-2, the V gene TRBV21-1; the table assigns TRBD1, which was not confirmed against the DNA. TRBV21-1 is termed a pseudogene. This CDR3 is built from 13 residues. The CDR3 sequence is CASSSTGGYGYTF. The CDR3 DNA follows: TGTGCCAGCAGCAGCACAGGCGGCTATGGCTACACCTTC.

On this clone itself: At one of its ends the junction is not consistent with the germline gene, which may arise from a read error. The chain is built from TRBV5-4 and TRBJ2-1, with no clear D. The CDR3 totals 13 residues. In germline, CDR1 is SGHNT, CDR2 YYREEE (reference sequence). CDR3 nucleotide sequence: TGTGCCAGCAGCTTGGACTCCCACAATGAGCAGTTCTTC. It encodes CASSLDSHNEQFF. The complete variable domain, with remaining parts taken from reference TRBV5-4 and TRBJ2-1, reads ETGVTQSPTHLIKTRGQQVTLRCSSQSGHNTVSWYQQALGQGPQFIFQYYREEENGRGNFPPRFSGLQFPNYSSELNVNALELDDSALYLCASSLDSHNEQFFGPGTRLTVL.

The chain is built from TRBV15 and TRBJ2-7; 11 positions agree with TRBD2. With V trimmed by 4 bases and J by 3 bases, 5 bases remained unmatched. Germline CDR1 and CDR2: LNHNV and YYDKDF (reference sequence). The CDR3 loop spans 15 amino acids. This chain's CDR3 is CATSKEGLAVYEQYF. CDR3 in DNA: TGTGCCACCAGCAAGGAGGGACTAGCGGTCTACGAGCAGTACTTC. Complete variable domain (other parts from reference TRBV15 and TRBJ2-7): DAMVIQNPRYQVTQFGKPVTLSCSQTLNHNVMYWYQQKSSQAPKLLFHYYDKDFNNEADTPDNFQSRRPNTSFCFLDIRSPGLGDTAMYLCATSKEGLAVYEQYFGPGTRLTVT.

The chain employs TRBV10-3 and TRBJ2-1; TRBD2 aligns across 9 bases. The CDR3 spans 20 residues. CDR1 and CDR2 (germline): ENHRY, SYGVKD. Trimming cost V 0 bases and J 0 bases; bases outside gene matches: 12. In DNA form, the CDR3 reads TGTGCCATCAGTGAGTCGATGGGACTAGCTAGGGGCAGCTCCTACAATGAGCAGTTCTTC. Amino acid sequence: CAISESMGLARGSSYNEQFF.

The chain recombines TRBV10-3 with TRBJ1-3, with D possibly being TRBD1 (5 bases). The CDR3 consists of 15 residues. Germline V gene sequence: CDR1 ENHRY, CDR2 SYGVKD. Deletions cut 2 bases from V and 0 bases from J, with 8 bases between. The DNA for the CDR3 is TGTGCCATCAGTGAGGACAGTTTCTCTGGAAACACCATATATTTT. As protein: CAISEDSFSGNTIYF.

The CDR3 DNA sequence: TGCGCCAGCAGCCCGGGACAAGGGGACTACAATGAGCAGTTCTTC. It yields the protein CASSPGQGDYNEQFF. V is TRBV5-1 and J is TRBJ2-1; D is possibly TRBD1 (6 bases). The CDR3 spans 15 residues. V was cut by 4 bases and J by 3 bases, with 14 bases left in between. Germline assignment: CDR1 SGHRS and CDR2 YFSETQ.

The rearrangement joins TRBV19 to TRBJ2-2; D not certain. This CDR3 contains 15 residues. Germline-derived CDR1 and CDR2 are LNHDA and SQIVND (reference sequence). Trimming removed 3 bases at V and 2 bases at J, with 10 bases between. This CDR3 is CASSIDTANTGELFF. CDR3 in DNA: TGTGCCAGTAGTATCGATACAGCTAACACCGGGGAGCTGTTTTTT.

The CDR3 bases are TGTGCCAGTAGTATTGGCAGGGACCAAGAGACCCAGTACTTC. It encodes CASSIGRDQETQYF. The rearrangement joins TRBV19 to TRBJ2-5; the D gene is possibly TRBD1 (5 bases). The ends were cut back, 3 bases at V and 0 bases at J, with 8 bases in the middle. Looked up from germline, CDR1 is LNHDA and CDR2 is SQIVND (reference sequence). This CDR3 is 14 amino acids long.

The chain recombines TRBV6-6 with TRBJ1-1, with D hard to call. The CDR3 runs to 15 residues. Trimming removed 0 bases at V and 0 bases at J, with 8 bases between. Germline V gene data show CDR1 as MNHNY and CDR2 as SVGAGI (reference sequence). CDR3 nucleotide sequence: TGTGCCAGCAGTTACTCCGGAGGAATGAACACTGAAGCTTTCTTT. Residues: CASSYSGGMNTEAFF.

The gene calls are TRBV6-1 and TRBJ2-3, with 10 bases identical to TRBD2. In germline, CDR1 is MNHNS, CDR2 SASEGT. The V segment lost 3 bases and the J segment 6 bases; nucleotides outside the gene matches: 6. The CDR3 totals 15 residues. Here the CDR3 DNA reads TGTGCCAGCAGTGATCAAGCGGGGGGGCACGATACGCAGTATTTT. Amino acid sequence: CASSDQAGGHDTQYF.

V gene TRBV5-3 combines with J gene TRBJ2-1, with D possibly being TRBD2 (6 bases). TRBV5-3 is flagged as an ORF with uncertain function. The CDR3 length is 15 residues. V lost 2 bases and J lost 11, with 20 bases in between. This chain's CDR3 is CARSLDCRGAVKQFF. For the CDR3, the DNA is TGTGCCAGAAGCTTAGATTGTCGCGGGGCAGTGAAGCAGTTCTTC.

The chain recombines TRBV28 with TRBJ2-7; the D gene is possibly TRBD1 (5 bases). This CDR3 contains 14 residues. V lost 2 bases and J lost 6, with 14 bases in between. The germline CDR1 and CDR2 sequences are MDHEN and SYDVKM. Here the CDR3 reads CASSLPGPLREQYF. CDR3 DNA: TGTGCCAGCAGTTTACCAGGGCCCCTTCGCGAGCAGTACTTC.

V usage is TRBV5-1 and J usage is TRBJ2-7, with a tentative D call TRBD1 (6 bases). CDR1 is SGHRS and CDR2 is YFSETQ in the germline V gene. Trimming took 5 bases from V and 6 from J, leaving 12 bases between them. The CDR3 consists of 12 residues. CDR3 sequence reads: CASRAGVGEQYF. In nucleotides, the CDR3 is TGCGCCAGCAGAGCAGGGGTAGGCGAGCAGTACTTC.